The 19 T cell receptor beta chains below were found in one sample sequenced in a study of T cell repertoires in cytomegalovirus infection. TCRdb called the reads again in MiXCR, with one record for every CDR3 protein. Of under 600,000 distinct CDR3 sequences listed, about 17% are singletons. Sequenced material: CD8+ T cells from PBMCs. The receptor source for this set is a human donor in good health (CMV status not recorded). Some clones in this sample may be carry-over from other donors' samples.

In this sample, this clonotype turned up many times. CDR3 sequence (DNA): TGTGCCAGCAGCCAAGGCTTCGGGGTGGGCTACAATGAGCAGTTCTTC. Its translation is CASSQGFGVGYNEQFF. The V and J genes are TRBV4-2 and TRBJ2-1, with D perhaps matching TRBD2 (5 bases). The CDR3 runs 16 residues. With 1 base removed from V and 3 bases from J, the gap between germline ends came to 13 bases. Germline V gene sequence: CDR1 LGHNA, CDR2 YNFKEQ.

With regard to this clonotype: The junction and the germline gene differ at one end; a read error may be behind it. The gene calls are TRBV7-1 and TRBJ1-1; D gene unclear. TRBV7-1 is known as an ORF, though its function is uncertain. The CDR3 runs to 15 residues. CDR3 DNA sequence: TGTGCCAGCAGCGGTCAGACATGGAAGAACACTGAAGCGTTCTTT. It encodes CASSGQTWKNTEAFF.

This clonotype turned up a few times. The chain couples TRBV5-5 to TRBJ2-2, with TRBD1 matching over 12 bases. CDR3 length equals 15 residues. The ends lost 5 bases at V and 4 bases at J; junction bases unmatched: 3. CDR1 and CDR2 from the germline V gene are SGHKS and YYEKEE (reference sequence). The CDR3 DNA reads TGTGCCAGCAGACCGGGACAGGGGGCCACCGGGGAGCTGTTTTTT. Translating gives CASRPGQGATGELFF. Looking up the rest from reference TRBV5-5 and TRBJ2-2 gives the full variable domain: DAGVTQSPTHLIKTRGQQVTLRCSPISGHKSVSWYQQVLGQGPQFIFQYYEKEERGRGNFPDRFSARQFPNYSSELNVNALLLGDSALYLCASRPGQGATGELFFGEGSRLTVL.

The chain employs TRBV20-1 and TRBJ2-7; TRBD2 aligns across 10 bases. CDR1 is DFQATT, CDR2 SNEGSKA, per germline (reference sequence). The CDR3 is made up of 17 amino acids. The V gene end was trimmed by 6 bases and the J gene end by 7 bases; junction bases not matched to a gene: 21. The DNA for the CDR3 is TGCAGTGCCGGTCAAGGACTAGCGGAAGGCCCGGTCTTGGAGCAGTACTTC. Translating gives CSAGQGLAEGPVLEQYF.

The sample holds many counts of this clonotype. J is TRBJ2-1 and V is TRBV6-1, with 7 bases fitting TRBD2. Unmatched junction bases numbered 17, after V lost 6 bases and J lost 6 bases. The CDR3 covers 17 residues. Germline CDR1 reads MNHNS; CDR2 reads SASEGT. The DNA for the CDR3 is TGTGCCAGCAGATCCACCCCTGGACTAGTTTTGGGCAATGAGCAGTTCTTC. It translates to CASRSTPGLVLGNEQFF.

The sample holds many counts of this clonotype. The chain joins TRBV6-1 to TRBJ2-2; the match to TRBD1 covers 10 bases. Germline loops: CDR1 MNHNS, CDR2 SASEGT. V lost 5 bases, J lost 5 bases, and 11 bases stayed unmatched. The CDR3 loop spans 17 amino acids. The CDR3 DNA is TGTGCCAGCAGTCCTGTTCCCGGGACAGGGGTAACCGGGGAGCTGTTTTTT. It is translated as CASSPVPGTGVTGELFF.

V gene TRBV27 combines with J gene TRBJ2-7; a weak D match, TRBD2 (6 bases). Germline loops: CDR1 MNHEY, CDR2 SMNVEV (reference sequence). CDR3 length: 14 residues. Deletions cut 7 bases from V and 3 bases from J, with 16 bases between. CDR3 DNA: TGTGCCAGCAAGAAGTCGGGAGCCTACTACGAGCAGTACTTC. Its protein product is CASKKSGAYYEQYF.

This clonotype was seen only a few times. This chain connects TRBV6-5 to TRBJ1-2; D perhaps matches TRBD1 (6 bases). The germline V gene encodes CDR1 MNHEY and CDR2 SVGAGI. The CDR3 length is 14 residues. Trimming removed 0 bases at V and 7 bases at J, with 12 bases between. The DNA of the CDR3 is TGTGCCAGCAGTTACTCGAGGGGGGGCCTTGGCTACACCTTC. Translating it yields CASSYSRGGLGYTF.

The chain combines TRBV6-2 or TRBV6-3 with TRBJ2-7; 13 positions match TRBD2. From germline, CDR1 is MNHEY and CDR2 SVGEGT. The V and J ends lost 7 bases and 6 bases, in that order; junction bases with no gene match: 12. The CDR3 has 16 residues. CDR3 coding DNA: TGTGCCAGCAACGTACCGGGACTAGCGGGGAAAGTCGAGCAGTACTTC. Translating gives CASNVPGLAGKVEQYF.

V is TRBV6-1 and J is TRBJ1-5, with D maybe TRBD1 (6 bases). This CDR3 comprises 13 residues. Germline CDR1 and CDR2: MNHNS and SASEGT. V was pared by 6 bases and J by 3 bases, with 9 bases between. CDR3 protein: CASRDRFNQPQHF. CDR3 DNA sequence: TGTGCCAGCAGAGACAGGTTCAATCAGCCCCAGCATTTT.

The CDR3 reads CASRPTGATNTGELFF. The CDR3 bases are TGTGCCAGCAGGCCTACAGGGGCCACGAACACCGGGGAGCTGTTTTTT. This chain uses TRBV13 with TRBJ2-2; TRBD1 aligns across 7 bases. This CDR3 has 16 residues. Germline V gene data show CDR1 as PRHDT and CDR2 as FYEKMQ (reference sequence). The V gene end was trimmed by 6 bases and the J gene end by 0 bases; junction bases not matched to a gene: 7.

Many counts were recorded for this clonotype. As DNA, the CDR3 is TGTGCCAGCAGCTCCTTCTCAGGGGACGAGCAGTACTTC. Protein: CASSSFSGDEQYF. The chain recombines TRBV11-2 with TRBJ2-7; TRBD1 is a possible D gene (6 bases). This CDR3 is 13 amino acids long. Trimming took off 4 bases at V and 5 bases at J, with 12 bases between the two ends. Germline lookup yields CDR1 SGHAT and CDR2 FQNNGV.

J is TRBJ2-1 and V is TRBV5-5; no definite D call. Trimming took off 1 base at V and 2 bases at J, with 10 bases between the two ends. CDR1 is SGHKS, CDR2 YYEKEE, per germline (reference sequence). The CDR3 has 15 residues. The CDR3 region has the DNA TGTGCCAGCAGCTTGTTCCCGGCTGCCTACAATGAGCAGTTCTTC. This codes for CASSLFPAAYNEQFF.

The V and J genes are TRBV12-3 or TRBV12-4 and TRBJ2-7; 11 bases map to TRBD2. There are 16 residues in the CDR3. V trimming: 1 base; J trimming: 7 bases; junction bases outside the gene matches: 9. The CDR3 DNA sequence: TGTGCCAGCAGTTTAGGTTTAGCGGGGGGGAGATGGGAGCAGTACTTC. This encodes CASSLGLAGGRWEQYF.

V and J are TRBV7-9 and TRBJ2-5; no reliable D call. This CDR3 has 13 amino acids. CDR1 SEHNR and CDR2 FQNEAQ come from the germline V gene (reference sequence). Trimming stripped 4 bases from V and 7 bases from J, with 13 bases between. The CDR3: CASSSSVKGTQYF. In DNA form, the CDR3 reads TGTGCCAGCAGCTCTAGTGTGAAGGGGACCCAGTACTTC.

The chain is built from TRBV27 and TRBJ2-3; D is undetermined. With 5 bases removed from V and 5 bases from J, the gap between germline ends came to 8 bases. The CDR3 contains 12 residues. Looked up from germline, CDR1 is MNHEY and CDR2 is SMNVEV (reference sequence). DNA of the CDR3: TGTGCCAGCAGTCCGTGGGGAGATACGCAGTATTTT. Protein: CASSPWGDTQYF.

This clonotype has more than one count but fewer than ten. The J gene is TRBJ1-2, the V gene TRBV27, with 9 positions matching TRBD1. The CDR3 has 13 residues. Germline loops: CDR1 MNHEY, CDR2 SMNVEV (reference sequence). The V segment lost 4 bases and the J segment 14 bases; nucleotides outside the gene matches: 11. The CDR3 loop reads CASSSSVLDRGTF. For the CDR3, the DNA is TGTGCCAGCAGTTCCAGCGTTTTGGACAGGGGAACCTTC.

The sample holds many counts of this clonotype. The chain carries TRBV6-1 and TRBJ1-5, with TRBD1 matching over 7 bases. This CDR3 comprises 15 residues. Germline V gene sequence: CDR1 MNHNS, CDR2 SASEGT. The V and J ends lost 0 bases and 2 bases, in that order; junction bases with no gene match: 1. The CDR3 region is CASSEAGQGNQPQHF. The CDR3, as DNA: TGTGCCAGCAGTGAAGCCGGACAGGGCAATCAGCCCCAGCATTTT.

This clonotype has only a few counts. The rearrangement joins TRBV27 to TRBJ2-3, with D possibly called TRBD1 or TRBD2 (5 bases each). V dropped 6 bases and J dropped 6 bases, with 10 bases sitting between them. The CDR3 length is 12 residues. Germline CDR1 reads MNHEY; CDR2 reads SMNVEV (reference sequence). The CDR3 DNA follows: TGTGCCAGCAGCGGGGCACGGGATACGCAGTATTTT. Its translation: CASSGARDTQYF.